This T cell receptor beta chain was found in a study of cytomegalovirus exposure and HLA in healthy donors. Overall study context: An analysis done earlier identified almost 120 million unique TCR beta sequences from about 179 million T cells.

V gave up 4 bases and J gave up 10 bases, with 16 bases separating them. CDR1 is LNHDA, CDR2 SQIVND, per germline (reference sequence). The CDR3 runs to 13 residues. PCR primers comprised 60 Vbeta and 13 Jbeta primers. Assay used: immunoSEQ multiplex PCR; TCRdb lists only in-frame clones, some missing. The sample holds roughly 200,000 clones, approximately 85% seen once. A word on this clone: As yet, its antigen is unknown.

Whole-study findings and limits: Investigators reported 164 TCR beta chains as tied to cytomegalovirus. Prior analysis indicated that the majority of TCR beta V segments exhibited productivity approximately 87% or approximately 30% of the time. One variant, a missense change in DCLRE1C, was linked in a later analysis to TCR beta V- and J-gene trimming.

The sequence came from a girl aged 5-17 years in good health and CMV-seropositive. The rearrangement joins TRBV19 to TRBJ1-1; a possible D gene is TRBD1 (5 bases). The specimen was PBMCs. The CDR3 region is CASSTPVPGIAFF. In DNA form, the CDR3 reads TGTGCCAGTAGTACGCCCGTTCCAGGGATAGCTTTCTTT. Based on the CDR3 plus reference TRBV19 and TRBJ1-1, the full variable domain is DGGITQSPKYLFRKEGQNVTLSCEQNLNHDAMYWYRQDPGQGLRLIYYSQIVNDFQKGDIAEGYSVSREKKESFPLTVTSAQKNPTAFYLCASSTPVPGIAFFGQGTRLTVV.